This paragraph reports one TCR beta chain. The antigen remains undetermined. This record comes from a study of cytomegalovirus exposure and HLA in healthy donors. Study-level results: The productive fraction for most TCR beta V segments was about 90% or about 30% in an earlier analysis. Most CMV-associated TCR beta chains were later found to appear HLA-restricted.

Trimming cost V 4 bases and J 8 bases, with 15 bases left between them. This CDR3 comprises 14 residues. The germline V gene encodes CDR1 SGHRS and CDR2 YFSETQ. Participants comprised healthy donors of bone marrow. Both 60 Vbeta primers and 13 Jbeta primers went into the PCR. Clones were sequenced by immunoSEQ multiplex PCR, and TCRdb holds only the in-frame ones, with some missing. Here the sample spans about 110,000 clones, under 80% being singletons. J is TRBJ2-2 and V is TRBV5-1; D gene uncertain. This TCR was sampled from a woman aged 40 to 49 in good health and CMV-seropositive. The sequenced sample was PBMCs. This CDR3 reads CASSPADPTGELFF. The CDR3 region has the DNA TGCGCCAGCAGCCCGGCCGATCCGACTGGGGAGCTGTTTTTT.